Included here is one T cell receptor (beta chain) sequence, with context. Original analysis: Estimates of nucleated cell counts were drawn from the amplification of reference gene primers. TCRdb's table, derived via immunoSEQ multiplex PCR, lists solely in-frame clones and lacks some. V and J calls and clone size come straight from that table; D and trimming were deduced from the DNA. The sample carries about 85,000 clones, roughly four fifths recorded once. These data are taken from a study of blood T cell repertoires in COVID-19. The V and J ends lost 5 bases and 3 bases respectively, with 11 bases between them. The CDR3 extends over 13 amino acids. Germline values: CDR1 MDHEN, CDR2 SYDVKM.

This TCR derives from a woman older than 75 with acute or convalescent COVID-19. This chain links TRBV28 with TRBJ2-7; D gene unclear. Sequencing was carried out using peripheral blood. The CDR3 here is CASSVFPVYEQYF. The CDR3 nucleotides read TGTGCCAGCAGTGTGTTCCCCGTCTACGAGCAGTACTTC.